This TCR beta chain derives from a study of control samples from healthy donors and cancer patients. The germline gives CDR1 ENHRY, CDR2 SYGVKD. With V trimmed by 3 bases and J by 4 bases, 1 base remained unmatched. This CDR3 has 14 residues. This clone was recorded only once. Assay used: immunoSEQ multiplex PCR; TCRdb lists only in-frame clones, some missing. The sample consists of 75,000 to 100,000 clones, roughly 90% of them appearing once. The genes are TRBV10-3 and TRBJ1-3; 9 bases fit TRBD1. The source is a man in his fifties in good health. The sequencing sample was made of blood. CDR3 DNA sequence: TGTGCCATCAGTGACGGACAGGGGGGAAACACCATATATTTT. This translates into CAISDGQGGNTIYF.